Shown below are 20 T cell receptor beta chains from a single sample sequenced in a study of T cells in Graves' hyperthyroidism and ophthalmopathy. It was RNA transcripts that yielded the amplified TCR beta CDR3 regions. HTBI primers were the set used in a first-round RT-PCR of the TCR CDR3. MiXCR was run by TCRdb on the multiplex PCR reads, yielding one entry per CDR3 protein. The sample lists around 600,000 distinct CDR3 sequences; approximately 14% were seen once. Specimen: blood. These receptors came from a woman younger than 45 with Graves' hyperthyroidism.

The chain couples TRBV12-3 or TRBV12-4 to TRBJ2-7; TRBD1 is a possible D gene (6 bases). CDR3 length equals 14 residues. The V end was cut by 3 bases, the J end by 4 bases, with 13 bases between. CDR3 coding DNA: TGTGCCAGCAGTTTTTTAGTACAGGGTTACGAGCAGTACTTC. This codes for CASSFLVQGYEQYF.

This clonotype was seen only a few times. The chain uses TRBV13 and TRBJ1-2; 11 nucleotides line up with TRBD1. V gave up 2 bases and J gave up 5 bases; unmatched junction bases: 1. This CDR3 is built from 14 residues. Germline V gives CDR1 PRHDT, CDR2 FYEKMQ (reference sequence). CDR3 protein: CASSLRDRGYGYTF. In DNA, the CDR3 is TGTGCCAGCAGCTTAAGGGACAGGGGGTATGGCTACACCTTC.

This clonotype occurred many times. The chain combines TRBV7-2 with TRBJ2-2, with 12 positions matching TRBD2. The germline gives CDR1 SGHTA, CDR2 FQGNSA. The CDR3 length is 17 residues. V was clipped by 4 bases and J by 4 bases; unmatched bases: 7. The CDR3 region is CASSSPGLAGLTGELFF. The CDR3, as DNA: TGTGCCAGCAGCTCGCCAGGACTAGCGGGACTCACCGGGGAGCTGTTTTTT.

This clonotype was seen at least ten times. V and J are TRBV12-3 or TRBV12-4 and TRBJ2-2, with a tentative D call TRBD1 (5 bases). This CDR3 contains 12 residues. V lost 8 bases to trimming and J lost 6 bases, with 10 bases between them. The CDR3 coding sequence is TGTGCCAGCCTTCAGGGCGCCGGGGAGCTGTTTTTT. This translates into CASLQGAGELFF.

The chain combines TRBV19 with TRBJ1-3, with TRBD1 matching over 7 bases. Germline V lookup: CDR1 LNHDA, CDR2 SQIVND (reference sequence). The CDR3 loop spans 15 amino acids. The V segment lost 10 bases and the J segment 1 base; nucleotides outside the gene matches: 10. The CDR3 loop reads CATWTGPTSGNTIYF. The CDR3 nucleotides are TGTGCCACCTGGACAGGTCCAACATCTGGAAACACCATATATTTT. Looking up the rest from reference TRBV19 and TRBJ1-3 gives the full variable domain: DGGITQSPKYLFRKEGQNVTLSCEQNLNHDAMYWYRQDPGQGLRLIYYSQIVNDFQKGDIAEGYSVSREKKESFPLTVTSAQKNPTAFYLCATWTGPTSGNTIYFGEGSWLTVV.

The V gene is TRBV19, the J gene TRBJ1-1; D gene unclear. The CDR3 extends over 13 amino acids. Germline CDR1 LNHDA, CDR2 SQIVND (reference sequence). V was pared by 5 bases and J by 7 bases, with 14 bases between. The CDR3 bases are TGTGCCAGTAGTCCGGTGCGGCAGAGTGAAGCTTTCTTT. The encoded protein is CASSPVRQSEAFF.

To note about this clonotype: Just one base apart from a much larger clone, this may be a read error. The chain joins TRBV20-1 to TRBJ2-1, with a weak D call TRBD2 (5 bases). CDR3 length equals 12 residues. The V gene's germline CDR1 is DFQATT and CDR2 SNEGSKA (reference sequence). CDR3 protein: CSASLAYSEQFF. The DNA for the CDR3 is TGCAGTGCTAGTCTAGCATACAGTGAGCAGTTCTTC.

This clonotype was observed at least ten times. V is TRBV6-1 and J is TRBJ2-5; 9 nucleotides line up with TRBD1. The CDR3 sequence is 14 residues long. V gave up 6 bases and J gave up 4 bases; unmatched junction bases: 6. Germline V lookup: CDR1 MNHNS, CDR2 SASEGT. CDR3 in DNA: TGTGCCAGCAGAGCAGGGACAGGGCCAGAGACCCAGTACTTC. It translates to CASRAGTGPETQYF.

The table lists this clonotype with a few counts. The chain uses TRBV19 and TRBJ2-2, with a weak D call TRBD1 (6 bases). The ends were cut back, 5 bases at V and 6 bases at J, with 16 bases in the middle. Germline V gene sequence: CDR1 LNHDA, CDR2 SQIVND (reference sequence). The CDR3 contains 15 residues. CDR3 in DNA: TGTGCCAGTAGTCCAGACAGGACCATCGCCGGGGAGCTGTTTTTT. Translating it yields CASSPDRTIAGELFF.

The rearrangement uses TRBV7-3 and TRBJ2-1; a possible D gene is TRBD2 (5 bases). Trimming took off 5 bases at V and 0 bases at J, with 14 bases between the two ends. The CDR3 runs to 16 residues. The V gene's germline CDR1 is SGHTA and CDR2 FQGTGA. The CDR3 is CASSPSADSSYNEQFF. The DNA of the CDR3 is TGTGCCAGCAGCCCTTCAGCGGATAGCTCCTACAATGAGCAGTTCTTC.

This chain links TRBV2 with TRBJ2-2, with D hard to call. Looked up from germline, CDR1 is SNHLY and CDR2 is FYNNEI. This CDR3 spans 14 amino acids. V shed 1 base and J shed 4 bases, with 7 bases lying between them. DNA for the CDR3: TGTGCCAGCAGTGAAGGGTGGAGCACCGGGGAGCTGTTTTTT. This gives the protein CASSEGWSTGELFF.

This clonotype has at least ten counts. The V call is TRBV6-1, the J call TRBJ2-5, with TRBD1 as a possible D gene (7 bases). In germline, CDR1 is MNHNS, CDR2 SASEGT. The ends were cut back, 6 bases at V and 14 bases at J, with 19 bases in the middle. The CDR3 length is 12 residues. CDR3 DNA: TGTGCCAGCAGCCGGGACAGCACTAGCTATTACTTC. Encoded protein: CASSRDSTSYYF.

This clonotype was picked up many times. This chain links TRBV24-1 with TRBJ2-1; perhaps TRBD1 as D (5 bases). CDR3 length equals 14 residues. Germline assignment: CDR1 KGHDR and CDR2 SFDVKD. Trimming shortened V by 3 bases and J by 8 bases, and 13 bases separated the two germline ends. The CDR3 nucleotides read TGTGCCACCAGTGATACAGGAAAATCGGATGAGCAGTTCTTC. Translation: CATSDTGKSDEQFF.

This clonotype was recorded many times. The chain combines TRBV6-2 or TRBV6-3 with TRBJ2-5, with no clear D. CDR3 length: 14 residues. V dropped 6 bases and J dropped 3 bases, with 14 bases sitting between them. Germline CDR1 MNHEY, CDR2 SVGEGT. The CDR3 region is CASRSLGNEETQYF. The CDR3 DNA is TGTGCCAGCAGATCCCTGGGGAATGAAGAGACCCAGTACTTC.

This clonotype was recorded at least ten times. The rearrangement links TRBV28 to TRBJ2-2; maybe TRBD2 (6 bases). Trimming removed 6 bases at V and 6 bases at J, with 23 bases between. Germline CDR1 is MDHEN and CDR2 is SYDVKM. This CDR3 has 17 residues. In DNA form, the CDR3 reads TGTGCCAGCAGCACTAAAGCCTCGACGTCGGGGGCCGGGGAGCTGTTTTTT. It codes for CASSTKASTSGAGELFF.

This clonotype was observed a few times. The chain uses TRBV9 and TRBJ2-2; D is perhaps TRBD1 (5 bases). Germline loops: CDR1 SGDLS, CDR2 YYNGEE. The CDR3 contains 16 residues. Deletions cut 0 bases from V and 1 base from J, with 10 bases between. CDR3: CASSVARGRNTGELFF. In DNA form, the CDR3 reads TGTGCCAGCAGCGTAGCTAGGGGCCGGAACACCGGGGAGCTGTTTTTT.

This clonotype was seen a few times. The V gene is TRBV4-2, the J gene TRBJ1-6; D possibly corresponds to TRBD1 (5 bases). Trimming took 1 base from V and 5 from J, leaving 9 bases between them. This CDR3 spans 15 amino acids. The germline CDR1 and CDR2 sequences are LGHNA and YNFKEQ. The CDR3 nucleotides read TGTGCCAGCAGCCAAGTAGGGACGGATAATTCACCCCTCCACTTT. Protein sequence: CASSQVGTDNSPLHF.

The V and J genes are TRBV29-1 and TRBJ1-1; tentative D call: TRBD1 (5 bases). Trimming removed 7 bases at V and 7 bases at J, with 19 bases between. Germline CDR1 SQVTM, CDR2 ANQGSEA. The CDR3 is 13 residues long. The CDR3 DNA reads as TGCAGCGGTGGTTTCACGACAGACAGTGAAGCTTTCTTT. Residues: CSGGFTTDSEAFF.

This clonotype has more than one count but fewer than ten. The CDR3 DNA is TGTGCCAGCAGGGATCCCAGGGGCTCCTATGGCTACACCTTC. It codes for CASRDPRGSYGYTF. The chain employs TRBV28 and TRBJ1-2, with D possibly being TRBD1 (6 bases). V was clipped by 6 bases and J by 4 bases, with 15 bases between them. Germline V CDR1 and CDR2: MDHEN, SYDVKM. CDR3 length: 14 residues.

There are many counts of this clonotype. The chain has TRBV15 and TRBJ1-5, with D perhaps TRBD1 (5 bases). Trimming left V 1 base short and J 3 bases short, with 19 bases between. Looked up from germline, CDR1 is LNHNV and CDR2 is YYDKDF (reference sequence). There are 18 residues in the CDR3. CDR3 sequence: CATSRVWLGDSTNQPQHF. DNA for the CDR3: TGTGCCACCAGCAGAGTTTGGTTGGGAGACAGCACCAATCAGCCCCAGCATTTT.